These 17 T cell receptor beta chains came from one sample sequenced in a study of T cell repertoires in cytomegalovirus infection. TCRdb independently ran MiXCR on the reads; one entry per CDR3 protein. The repertoire includes about 83,000 distinct CDR3 sequences, more than 20% of them detected once, and 50% sits in the top ten. The antigens of these receptors remain unknown. The sample here was CD8+ T cells from cultured PBMCs, taken from culture after CMV antigen stimulation. These receptors all come from a human donor in good health (CMV status not recorded). Some clones in this sample may be carry-over from other donors' samples.

This sequence joins TRBV11-2 and TRBJ2-5, with 16 bases identical to TRBD2. The germline gives CDR1 SGHAT, CDR2 FQNNGV. Trimming at V came to 0 bases and at J to 6 bases, leaving 10 bases not matched to a gene. CDR3 length: 19 residues. The CDR3 is CASSLEPGLAGGIQKTQYF. For the CDR3, the DNA is TGTGCCAGCAGCTTAGAGCCGGGACTAGCGGGAGGGATTCAAAAGACCCAGTACTTC.

Here the CDR3 DNA reads TGTGCCAGCAGTTCAGTGGGTGCAGTCTACGAGCAGTACTTC. Protein product: CASSSVGAVYEQYF. The chain recombines TRBV27 with TRBJ2-7; D is unclear. V was shortened by 4 bases and J by 3 bases, with 13 bases between the two germline ends. The CDR3 runs 14 residues. Germline V gene lookup returns CDR1 MNHEY and CDR2 SMNVEV (reference sequence).

Ten or more counts support this clonotype. The CDR3 DNA follows: TGTGCCAGCAGAGGGGACAGGGAGGATTCACCCCTCCACTTT. Translated: CASRGDREDSPLHF. This chain joins TRBV12-3 or TRBV12-4 and TRBJ1-6; 9 positions match TRBD1. V trimming: 6 bases; J trimming: 8 bases; junction bases outside the gene matches: 5. The CDR3 is 14 residues long.

This clonotype was detected only a few times. The chain recombines TRBV2 with TRBJ2-5, with D hard to call. Germline assignment: CDR1 SNHLY and CDR2 FYNNEI. This CDR3 has 14 amino acids. Trimming took 1 base from V and 2 from J, leaving 8 bases between them. The CDR3, as DNA: TGTGCCAGCAGTGAAGGGGCAGATCAAGAGACCCAGTACTTC. Its protein is CASSEGADQETQYF.

The rearrangement uses TRBV28 and TRBJ1-5; 9 positions agree with TRBD1. The CDR3 covers 19 residues. Unmatched junction bases numbered 13, after V lost 2 bases and J lost 2 bases. Germline values: CDR1 MDHEN, CDR2 SYDVKM. CDR3 residues: CASSLVGTGLLSGNQPQHF. The CDR3 nucleotides are TGTGCCAGCAGTTTAGTAGGGACAGGGCTCCTTAGTGGCAATCAGCCCCAGCATTTT.

The rearrangement uses TRBV4-3 and TRBJ1-2; a possible D gene is TRBD1 (6 bases). Per the germline V gene, CDR1 is LGHNA and CDR2 is YSLEER. V was shortened by 4 bases and J by 6 bases, with 15 bases between the two germline ends. This CDR3 contains 14 residues. This CDR3 reads CASSLLGGGDGYTF. The CDR3 coding sequence is TGCGCCAGCAGCCTCTTAGGGGGTGGGGATGGCTACACCTTC.

The chain carries TRBV6-2 or TRBV6-3 and TRBJ2-2, with 7 bases identical to TRBD1. This CDR3 region has 16 residues. The ends lost 2 bases at V and 4 bases at J; junction bases unmatched: 7. Germline loops: CDR1 MNHEY, CDR2 SVGEGT. The CDR3, as DNA: TGTGCCAGCAGTTACGGAAGGGGGCCTAGCACCGGGGAGCTGTTTTTT. Its translation is CASSYGRGPSTGELFF.

As for this clonotype: Possible read error: a much larger clone is one base away. The rearrangement uses TRBV6-6 and TRBJ1-2, with TRBD1 identical over 7 bases. V was pared by 9 bases and J by 7 bases, with 20 bases of the junction left unmatched. The CDR3 has 16 residues. Germline values: CDR1 MNHNY, CDR2 SVGAGI (reference sequence). CDR3 residues: CARSGRQGGSSSGYTF. In DNA, the CDR3 is TGTGCCAGGAGTGGTCGACAGGGAGGTTCTTCAAGTGGCTACACCTTC.

The chain combines TRBV29-1 with TRBJ1-2; D unclear. Germline V gives CDR1 SQVTM, CDR2 ANQGSEA. CDR3 size: 17 residues. V was pared by 5 bases and J by 5 bases, with 27 bases between. Here the CDR3 DNA reads TGCAGCGTTACTTCACCGGAAGGGAGTAATCTGGGGTATGGCTACACCTTC. This codes for CSVTSPEGSNLGYGYTF.

The genes are TRBV6-4 and TRBJ2-7; D is unclear. The germline V gene encodes CDR1 MRHNA and CDR2 SNTAGT. This CDR3 is built from 14 residues. Trimming removed 4 bases from V and 0 bases from J, with 10 bases in between. For the CDR3, the DNA is TGTGCCAGCAGTGTCGGACGGGTCTCCTACGAGCAGTACTTC. It yields the protein CASSVGRVSYEQYF.

This clonotype has a handful of counts. The chain uses TRBV4-1 and TRBJ2-3, with D possibly being TRBD1 or TRBD2 (6 bases each). V lost 0 bases and J lost 1, with 11 bases in between. There are 16 residues in the CDR3. From germline, CDR1 is MGHRA and CDR2 YSYEKL. CDR3 nucleotide sequence: TGCGCCAGCAGCCAAGATTTGGGGGGCCGCACAGATACGCAGTATTTT. Translated, it gives CASSQDLGGRTDTQYF.

In this sample, this clonotype turned up a few times. The chain links TRBV4-1 to TRBJ2-1; 14 bases agree with TRBD2. The V segment lost 0 bases and the J segment 5 bases; nucleotides outside the gene matches: 6. The CDR3 is made up of 18 amino acids. Germline lookup yields CDR1 MGHRA and CDR2 YSYEKL. Here the CDR3 DNA reads TGCGCCAGCAGCCAAGATCCCTTGACTAGCGGGAGGGACAATGAGCAGTTCTTC. It is translated as CASSQDPLTSGRDNEQFF.

This chain links TRBV27 with TRBJ2-1; D is possibly TRBD1 or TRBD2 (6 bases each). The CDR3 runs to 13 residues. V was pared by 3 bases and J by 8 bases, with 11 bases between. Germline V lookup: CDR1 MNHEY, CDR2 SMNVEV (reference sequence). The CDR3 DNA follows: TGTGCCAGCAGTTTTTGGGGGGCCTATGAGCAGTTCTTC. This sequence encodes CASSFWGAYEQFF.

The chain joins TRBV28 to TRBJ1-4, with TRBD1 as a possible D gene (5 bases). This CDR3 has 15 residues. Germline CDR1 and CDR2: MDHEN and SYDVKM. With 2 bases removed from V and 6 bases from J, the gap between germline ends came to 13 bases. The CDR3 here is CASSLQGRGYEKLFF. The DNA for the CDR3 is TGTGCCAGCAGTTTACAGGGACGGGGGTATGAAAAACTGTTTTTT.

V gene TRBV28 combines with J gene TRBJ2-5; 9 bases are a match to TRBD1. The CDR3 has 15 residues. Germline assignment: CDR1 MDHEN and CDR2 SYDVKM. The V segment lost 5 bases and the J segment 1 base; nucleotides outside the gene matches: 5. CDR3 loop: CASSQQGALQETQYF. The CDR3 bases are TGTGCCAGCAGTCAACAGGGGGCGCTCCAAGAGACCCAGTACTTC.

Points on this clonotype: This clone may be a read error of a much larger clone one base away. The chain combines TRBV4-3 with TRBJ2-7; D gene unclear. The CDR3 totals 17 residues. Looked up from germline, CDR1 is LGHNA and CDR2 is YSLEER. CDR3 sequence: CTSSQDQAGHSSYEQYF. The CDR3 DNA reads as TGCACCAGCAGCCAAGATCAAGCCGGGCACAGCTCCTACGAGCAGTACTTC.

The rearrangement uses TRBV12-3 or TRBV12-4 and TRBJ2-1, with 7 bases identical to TRBD2. V gave up 3 bases and J gave up 5 bases; unmatched junction bases: 7. The CDR3 is 15 amino acids. As DNA, the CDR3 is TGTGCCAGCAGTTTGGTATGGCGGGAGAACAATGAGCAGTTCTTC. The encoded protein is CASSLVWRENNEQFF.